The source of this T cell receptor beta chain is a study of cytotoxic CD8 clonotypes in ibrutinib-treated CLL. Whole-study context: Recorded responses included some 24 partial and 2 complete; following median around 68 months, approximately 14 stayed remitted and around 12 progressed. Findings and limits, study-wide: Public clonotypes showed up rarely, and on treatment they shrank or held steady. Sustained-remission and progressing patients were not sampled at matched times. Patients showed higher baseline clonality than age-matched healthy donors, and it tracked circulating CD8+ T-cell counts.

Profiled with immunoSEQ multiplex PCR; TCRdb holds only in-frame clones, not every one. The sample has 60,000 or so clones, 45% to 65% seen once. This CDR3 is 11 amino acids long. Trimming left V 9 bases short and J 5 bases short, with 8 bases between. Germline assignment: CDR1 SNHLY and CDR2 FYNNEI. This clone has a handful of counts. Its antigen is unidentified. Here the sequenced sample was PBMCs, taken after 12 months of ibrutinib treatment. The sequence derives from a human donor with chronic lymphocytic leukemia. J is TRBJ2-1 and V is TRBV2; D perhaps matches TRBD2 (5 bases). The CDR3 protein is CASARDNEQFF. CDR3 coding DNA: TGTGCCAGTGCGAGGGACAATGAGCAGTTCTTC.